These 16 T cell receptor beta chains originate from one sample sequenced in a study of blood T cells in healthy people across ages. Then a second PCR, running about 7 to 11 cycles, was carried out with a sample-barcoded 5' primer and a J-beta primer mix. TCRdb ran MiXCR on the 5' RACE reads and lists one entry per CDR3 protein. The sample carries around 900,000 distinct CDR3 sequences, 29% recorded once. Sequencing was done on a sample of blood. The receptors derive from a woman of 80 years or more in good health.

The rearrangement links TRBV7-2 to TRBJ2-1; 9 positions agree with TRBD2. Germline V gene sequence: CDR1 SGHTA, CDR2 FQGNSA. V was pared by 5 bases and J by 0 bases, with 14 bases of the junction left unmatched. The CDR3 covers 19 residues. Here the CDR3 reads CASSVGAGGFRSSYNEQFF. CDR3 DNA: TGTGCCAGCAGCGTAGGAGCGGGAGGTTTCCGGAGCTCCTACAATGAGCAGTTCTTC.

The chain employs TRBV29-1 and TRBJ2-3, with D perhaps TRBD2 (5 bases). The V gene's germline CDR1 is SQVTM and CDR2 ANQGSEA. There are 14 residues in the CDR3. V lost 5 bases to trimming and J lost 2 bases, with 14 bases between them. Written as DNA, the CDR3 is TGCAGCGTTCCTAGAGGGTCTTTCACAGATACGCAGTATTTT. Translating gives CSVPRGSFTDTQYF.

This clonotype was found a few times. A much larger clone differs by one base, so this may be a read error. This rearrangement joins TRBV12-3 or TRBV12-4 to TRBJ2-3; 12 positions match TRBD2. CDR3 length: 16 residues. CDR3: CASSSRTSGVTDAQYF. CDR3 coding DNA: TGTGCCAGCAGTTCCCGGACTAGCGGGGTCACAGATGCGCAGTATTTT.

The rearrangement joins TRBV7-9 to TRBJ2-5, with 9 bases identical to TRBD2. J lost 5 bases, V lost 5 bases, and 18 bases had no gene match. CDR1 is SEHNR, CDR2 FQNEAQ, per germline (reference sequence). The CDR3 has 18 residues. The CDR3 nucleotides are TGTGCCAGCAGCCCTTCCTATGGCGGGGGGGCCGCGTATGAGACCCAGTACTTC. Translated, it gives CASSPSYGGGAAYETQYF.

This clonotype has ten or more counts. The V gene is TRBV20-1, the J gene TRBJ2-4; D may correspond to TRBD1 or TRBD2 (5 bases each). V was clipped by 0 bases and J by 0 bases, with 12 bases between them. This CDR3 region has 16 residues. Germline CDR1 is DFQATT and CDR2 is SNEGSKA (reference sequence). DNA of the CDR3: TGCAGTGCTAGAGATACAGGAGGTCTAGCCAAAAACATTCAGTACTTC. Protein: CSARDTGGLAKNIQYF.

This chain joins TRBV20-1 and TRBJ2-3, with 13 bases fitting TRBD2. With V trimmed by 0 bases and J by 5 bases, 17 bases remained unmatched. The CDR3 is 20 residues long. Germline CDR1 is DFQATT and CDR2 is SNEGSKA (reference sequence). CDR3 amino acids: CSARDMSPTSGGSPVDTQYF. CDR3 nucleotide sequence: TGCAGTGCTAGAGATATGTCTCCGACTAGCGGGGGGTCCCCAGTAGATACGCAGTATTTT.

The rearrangement uses TRBV5-6 and TRBJ2-7, with D perhaps TRBD2 (7 bases). V lost 4 bases and J lost 2, with 13 bases in between. Germline CDR1 is SGHDT and CDR2 is YYEEEE. This CDR3 has 14 amino acids. Written as DNA, the CDR3 is TGTGCCAGCAGCCCGGCGGGGGCGACCTACGAGCAGTACTTC. Its translation: CASSPAGATYEQYF.

This clonotype was detected a few times. The J gene is TRBJ1-4, the V gene TRBV20-1, with TRBD1 matching 7 bases. Trimming at V came to 2 bases and at J to 16 bases, leaving 7 bases not matched to a gene. Germline V gene lookup returns CDR1 DFQATT and CDR2 SNEGSKA (reference sequence). CDR3 size: 11 residues. CDR3 DNA sequence: TGCAGTGCTAGAAGTACAGGGGAACCGTTTTTT. Its protein is CSARSTGEPFF.

Notes on this clonotype: Just one base apart from a much larger clone, this may be a read error. The chain joins TRBV7-9 to TRBJ2-1, with a possible D match to TRBD2 (7 bases). Trimming pared 7 bases from V and 11 bases from J, leaving 18 bases between. Germline V gene sequence: CDR1 SEHNR, CDR2 FQNEAQ (reference sequence). There are 13 residues in the CDR3. Here the CDR3 reads CASTRGGPHKQFF. Written as DNA, the CDR3 is TGTGCCAGCACTAGGGGGGGACCACACAAGCAGTTCTTC.

Comments on this clonotype: A clone one base away is much larger, so this may be a read error. The V and J genes are TRBV5-6 and TRBJ2-7; 7 nucleotides agree with TRBD1. The CDR3 length is 16 residues. Germline lookup yields CDR1 SGHDT and CDR2 YYEEEE. Trimming took 3 bases from V and 7 from J; bases not matched to a gene: 16. CDR3 loop: CASSYPTGARGNEQYF. The DNA of the CDR3 is TGTGCCAGCAGCTATCCTACAGGGGCGAGGGGCAATGAGCAGTACTTC.

Worth noting for this clonotype: Compared with germline, one end of the junction differs, possibly owing to a read error. The V gene is TRBV7-2, the J gene TRBJ1-4; D not certain. Germline values: CDR1 SGHTA, CDR2 FQGNSA. CDR3 length: 14 residues. The CDR3 DNA reads as TGTGCCAGCAGCTTAGTACCTAAAAACGGAAAATTGTTTTTT. This gives the protein CASSLVPKNGKLFF. The full variable domain, its missing parts supplied by reference TRBV7-2 and TRBJ1-4, is GAGVSQSPSNKVTEKGKDVELRCDPISGHTALYWYRQSLGQGLEFLIYFQGNSAPDKSGLPSDRFSAERTGGSVSTLTIQRTQQEDSAVYLCASSLVPKNGKLFFGSGTQLSVL.

Remarks on this clonotype: This may stem from a read error, because a much larger clone lies one nucleotide away. The rearrangement uses TRBV5-1 and TRBJ2-3, with TRBD2 matching 8 bases. The V gene's germline CDR1 is SGHRS and CDR2 YFSETQ. This CDR3 spans 15 amino acids. The CDR3: CAGSTGGGTEDTQYF. As DNA, the CDR3 is TGCGCCGGCAGTACGGGCGGGGGGACGGAGGATACGCAGTATTTT.

This clonotype was counted a few times. The J gene is TRBJ2-7, the V gene TRBV18; 9 bases align to TRBD2. The CDR3 loop spans 18 amino acids. V gave up 1 base and J gave up 1 base; unmatched junction bases: 11. CDR1 and CDR2 (germline): KGHSH, LQKENI. Here the CDR3 reads CASSPLGLAKGSSYEQYF. The CDR3 region has the DNA TGTGCCAGCTCACCACTCGGACTAGCGAAAGGATCATCCTACGAGCAGTACTTC.

V is TRBV4-3 and J is TRBJ1-1; D is unclear. The CDR3 length is 15 residues. Trimming left V 0 bases short and J 2 bases short, with 10 bases between. Per germline, CDR1 LGHNA and CDR2 YSLEER. CDR3 region: CASSQDQAVNTEAFF. Written as DNA, the CDR3 is TGCGCCAGCAGCCAAGATCAGGCAGTTAACACTGAAGCTTTCTTT.

This clonotype showed up many times. The rearrangement links TRBV7-2 to TRBJ2-1; 12 bases fit TRBD1. V gave up 5 bases and J gave up 0 bases; unmatched junction bases: 5. Germline assignment: CDR1 SGHTA and CDR2 FQGNSA. This CDR3 has 17 amino acids. The chain's CDR3 is CASSTRDRGLSYNEQFF. CDR3 coding DNA: TGTGCCAGCAGCACCCGGGACAGGGGGCTCTCCTACAATGAGCAGTTCTTC.

This clonotype was observed once. This chain uses TRBV11-2 with TRBJ2-3; TRBD2 aligns across 7 bases. The CDR3 covers 16 residues. Trimming removed 5 bases from V and 0 bases from J; junction bases left unmatched: 8. Germline CDR1 is SGHAT and CDR2 is FQNNGV. CDR3 DNA sequence: TGTGCCAGCAGCCCCTGGGGGGGGGTTAGCACAGATACGCAGTATTTT. As protein: CASSPWGGVSTDTQYF.